Below, one T cell receptor (beta chain) is given with its context. The germline gives CDR1 LGHNA, CDR2 YNFKEQ. The CDR3 is made up of 15 amino acids. V shed 2 bases and J 8 bases; nucleotides not matched to a gene: 6. TCRdb re-derived calls from the 5' RACE reads in MiXCR, one entry per CDR3 protein. The profile shows 65,000 to 90,000 distinct CDR3 sequences, 13% of them singletons. This sample stems from a study of T-cell memory formation after mild COVID-19. V gene TRBV4-2 combines with J gene TRBJ2-1; 10 nucleotides match TRBD2. The specimen sequenced was PBMCs or a T cell subset sorted from them (not recorded which). This TCR came from a man aged 18 to 30 who had mild COVID-19 (a few samples of this study predate the infection). Cell type and time point are not known. The CDR3 sequence: CASSQRSGGADEQFF. The CDR3 DNA follows: TGTGCCAGCAGCCAACGGAGCGGGGGGGCAGATGAGCAGTTCTTC.